Listed below are T cell receptor beta chains from one sample, sequenced in a study of tumor-infiltrating lymphocytes in primary liver carcinoma. TCRdb re-analysed the multiplex PCR reads in MiXCR, keeping a single row per CDR3 protein. The profile shows about 44,000 distinct CDR3 sequences, roughly 80% of them singletons. The source material was tumor-adjacent normal liver tissue. Every receptor here comes from a woman in her thirties with primary liver carcinoma and hepatitis B virus infection. Each CDR3 is given with its conserved first and last residue. The D gene is left open where the match is weak. The size of a clone is reported for some rows only, either as once, few or many, or as a class for expanded clones.

d_gene | j_gene | v_gene | abundance | CDR3nt | CDR3aa
. | TRBJ2-2 | TRBV12-3/TRBV12-4 | few | TGTGCCAGTAGTTCAGCCTGGGAGCTGTTTTTT | CASSSAWELFF
TRBD1 | TRBJ2-2 | TRBV12-3/TRBV12-4 | . | TGTGCCAGCCGGGACAGGTTAACTACCGGGGAACCGTTTTTT | CASRDRLTTGEPFF
TRBD2 | TRBJ2-1 | TRBV6-2/TRBV6-3 | many | TGTGCCAGCAGTCTCTGGACTAGCGGGGGACCGTTCGAGCAGTTCTTC | CASSLWTSGGPFEQFF
. | TRBJ2-3 | TRBV6-2/TRBV6-3 | . | TGTGCCAGTAGCACGGGACCCACAGATACGCAGTATTTT | CASSTGPTDTQYF
. | TRBJ1-5 | TRBV12-3/TRBV12-4 | . | TGTGCCAACAGCCCAACATGGCTTGCTCAGCCCCAGCATTTT | CANSPTWLAQPQHF
TRBD2 | TRBJ2-7 | TRBV11-2 | . | TGTGCCAGCAGCCAGTTACCCCCGGGACTAGCGGGAGTCTACGAGCAGTACTTC | CASSQLPPGLAGVYEQYF
. | TRBJ1-6 | TRBV12-3/TRBV12-4 | . | TGTGCCAGGAGTTTTGTAGGGTCCTATAATTCACCCCTCCACTTT | CARSFVGSYNSPLHF
TRBD2 | TRBJ2-5 | TRBV7-8 | many | TGTGCCAGCAGCTTATTAGCGGGAGCAGAGACCCAGTACTTC | CASSLLAGAETQYF
. | TRBJ1-6 | TRBV6-5 | . | TGTGCCAGTAATAAACAGTCTGCCGTATATAATTCACCCCTCCACTTT | CASNKQSAVYNSPLHF
. | TRBJ1-1 | TRBV6-5 | . | TGTGCCAACACTAACAGAGCGAACACTGAAGCTTTCTTT | CANTNRANTEAFF
. | TRBJ1-1 | TRBV4-3 | . | TGCGCCAACAGCCAAGGGCTACAGGGAATGAACGCTGAAGCTTTCTTT | CANSQGLQGMNAEAFF
. | TRBJ2-3 | TRBV7-9 | once | TGTGCCAGCATACCCAGGGGGGCGAAACTCACAGATACGCAGTATTTT | CASIPRGAKLTDTQYF
. | TRBJ2-1 | TRBV6-2/TRBV6-3 | many | TGTGCCAGCAGTTACCCATTTGGGGGAGCCAAGAATGAGCAGTTCTTC | CASSYPFGGAKNEQFF
TRBD1 | TRBJ2-5 | TRBV29-1 | . | TGCAGCGTCGTCAGTTGGACAGGGAAGGCCCGGTACTTC | CSVVSWTGKARYF
TRBD2 | TRBJ2-7 | TRBV6-2/TRBV6-3 | . | TGTGCTAGCAGCCCGTTTGCGGGAGCCATAAACGAGCAGTACTTC | CASSPFAGAINEQYF
TRBD1 | TRBJ2-7 | TRBV20-1 | . | TGCAGCCACGACAGGGCTAAGTACGAGCAGTACTTC | CSHDRAKYEQYF
. | TRBJ2-3 | TRBV6-6 | . | TGTGCCGGCAGTTACTCTTTTGGCAGCGGGTTCACAGATACGCAGTATTTT | CAGSYSFGSGFTDTQYF
. | TRBJ2-5 | TRBV4-1 | many | TGCGCCAGCAGCCAGGGGGTGGCGGAGGGGAGAGAGACCCAGTACTTC | CASSQGVAEGRETQYF
. | TRBJ2-1 | TRBV11-3 | . | TGTGCCAGAAGCCCTCGAACCAAACAGCCCGCCGATGAGCAGCTCTTC | CARSPRTKQPADEQLF
. | TRBJ2-7 | TRBV11-2 | . | TGTGCCAGTAGCACCTCCGGACTGGAGTTCCACGAGCAGTACTTC | CASSTSGLEFHEQYF
. | TRBJ2-7 | TRBV6-2/TRBV6-3 | . | TGTGCCAGCAGTTACCCGGGATGTTCCTACGAGCATTACTTC | CASSYPGCSYEHYF
. | TRBJ2-3 | TRBV11-2 | . | TGTGTCAGCAGCGCACGCGAGGCTCTTAGCACGGATACGCAGTATTTT | CVSSAREALSTDTQYF
TRBD2 | TRBJ2-2 | TRBV6-6 | . | TGTGCCAGCAATACCCGGGAGGGGCCCAGCACCGGGGAGCTGTTTTTT | CASNTREGPSTGELFF
. | TRBJ2-3 | TRBV4-3 | . | TGCGCCAGCAGCCAGTCGGTCTGGCTGGGCGATCCAGATGATACGCAGTTTTTT | CASSQSVWLGDPDDTQFF
. | TRBJ2-3 | TRBV4-1 | many | TGCGCCAGCAGCCAAGTACTACAGGGCGGGGATACGCAGTATTTT | CASSQVLQGGDTQYF
. | TRBJ2-5 | TRBV5-4 | many | TGTGCCAGCAGCTTGGTGAGCGAGACCCAGTACTTC | CASSLVSETQYF
. | TRBJ2-3 | TRBV10-3 | once | TGTGCCACCGCCTACAAGGCTGGCACAGATACGCAGTATTTT | CATAYKAGTDTQYF
. | TRBJ1-1 | TRBV6-5 | . | TGTGCCAGCAATTACTCGGGGGGCCCGGGGACTGAAGCTTTCTTT | CASNYSGGPGTEAFF
. | TRBJ2-2 | TRBV4-1 | . | TGCGCAAGCACCCCCGGTCTCCCGGCCGGGGAGCTGTTTTTT | CASTPGLPAGELFF
TRBD1 | TRBJ1-2 | TRBV11-2 | . | TGTGTCAGCACTCAGGGGGGAGGTCGAGGCTTCACCTTC | CVSTQGGGRGFTF
. | TRBJ2-3 | TRBV6-5 | many | TGTGCCAGTACCACGGAAAGGACCTCAGATACGCAGTATTTT | CASTTERTSDTQYF
. | TRBJ2-7 | TRBV11-2 | . | TGTGCCAGCATTATCATAGGAGGGGGCTCTTGGACCTATGAGCAGTACTTC | CASIIIGGGSWTYEQYF
. | TRBJ2-3 | TRBV29-1 | . | TGCAGCGTGAGACAAGGAAGCCAGCCCCAGTATTTT | CSVRQGSQPQYF
. | TRBJ2-1 | TRBV4-3 | . | TGCGCCAGCAGCCAAGAAAGTACTACCGGGTTCTACAATGAGCTGTTCTTC | CASSQESTTGFYNELFF
. | TRBJ2-1 | TRBV4-3 | . | TGCGCAAGCAGCCATGATGTAGATTACAATGAGCAGTTCTTC | CASSHDVDYNEQFF
. | TRBJ2-1 | TRBV2 | many | TGTGCCAGCAAAGGGGGGCGGAATGAGCAGTTCTTC | CASKGGRNEQFF
TRBD1 | TRBJ2-5 | TRBV11-2 | . | TGTGCTAACAGCACAAGATCAGGGGGCGCGAAAGAGACCCAGTACTTC | CANSTRSGGAKETQYF
. | TRBJ1-5 | TRBV7-8 | once | TGTGCCAGCGGCTACCTTGATACGCAGCATTTT | CASGYLDTQHF
TRBD2 | TRBJ2-3 | TRBV7-9 | . | TGTGCCAGCAGCTTGTGGACTAGCGGGAGTAGAACAGATACGCAGTACTTT | CASSLWTSGSRTDTQYF
. | TRBJ2-7 | TRBV29-1 | . | TGCAGCGTTGGACATGGCATACCCTACGCGCAGTACTTC | CSVGHGIPYAQYF
. | TRBJ2-5 | TRBV6-2/TRBV6-3 | . | TGTACCACCAGTTACCCTCGGGAGCAGACCCAGTACTTC | CTTSYPREQTQYF
. | TRBJ2-5 | TRBV28 | . | TGTGCCATCAGTTTGCGACTAACGGAAGAGACCCAGTACTTC | CAISLRLTEETQYF
. | TRBJ2-3 | TRBV7-9 | . | TGTACCAGCAGTCTAGGGTTCACAGATACGCAGTATTTT | CTSSLGFTDTQYF
. | TRBJ2-1 | TRBV28 | . | TGTGCCAGCAGTTCACCGTTGGGGACCGGCTCCTATTATGAGCAGTTCTTC | CASSSPLGTGSYYEQFF
TRBD1 | TRBJ1-2 | TRBV4-3 | . | TGCGCCAGCAGCCAACAGAGGACAGGGTTCAGCGGCTACACTTTC | CASSQQRTGFSGYTF
. | TRBJ1-1 | TRBV5-8 | many | TGTGCCAGCAGCCTTCGACAGGACAGAATAATGAACACTGAAGCTTTCTTT | CASSLRQDRIMNTEAFF
. | TRBJ1-6 | TRBV28 | . | TGTACCAGCAGTTTTTCCCATAGGGGGAGCTCACCCCTCCACTTT | CTSSFSHRGSSPLHF
. | TRBJ2-4 | TRBV28 | . | TGTGCCAGCAGTTTAGTGTGGGAGCTAAAACACATCCAGTACTTC | CASSLVWELKHIQYF
TRBD2 | TRBJ2-1 | TRBV6-5 | . | TGTGCCAGCAGTACCCTTTCCGTCGGACTAGCGGCCAATGAACAGTTCTTC | CASSTLSVGLAANEQFF
. | TRBJ2-3 | TRBV28 | . | TGTGCCAGCATTTTCAGAGATACGCACTATTTT | CASIFRDTHYF
TRBD1 | TRBJ2-7 | TRBV9 | . | TGTACCAGCAGCTCCGGGACAGGGGCGTATGAGCAGTACTTC | CTSSSGTGAYEQYF